This section outlines one T cell receptor beta chain sequence together with its context. This record belongs to a study of T cell changes during pregnancy in multiple sclerosis. Germline CDR1 WNHNN, CDR2 SYGVQD (reference sequence). The CDR3 sequence is 17 residues long. V lost 0 bases and J lost 0; bases outside the gene matches: 5. The assay was immunoSEQ multiplex PCR, and TCRdb's table has in-frame clones only and misses some. The sample carries tens of thousands of clones, about nine tenths recorded once. The chain has TRBV10-1 and TRBJ2-4, with 7 bases that match TRBD2. The source is a female donor in good health, enrolled as a control in a pregnancy study. Source: peripheral blood, taken in the third trimester of pregnancy. CDR3 sequence reads: CASSESGGSIAKNIQYF. CDR3 coding DNA: TGCGCCAGCAGTGAGTCGGGAGGGTCCATAGCCAAAAACATTCAGTACTTC.